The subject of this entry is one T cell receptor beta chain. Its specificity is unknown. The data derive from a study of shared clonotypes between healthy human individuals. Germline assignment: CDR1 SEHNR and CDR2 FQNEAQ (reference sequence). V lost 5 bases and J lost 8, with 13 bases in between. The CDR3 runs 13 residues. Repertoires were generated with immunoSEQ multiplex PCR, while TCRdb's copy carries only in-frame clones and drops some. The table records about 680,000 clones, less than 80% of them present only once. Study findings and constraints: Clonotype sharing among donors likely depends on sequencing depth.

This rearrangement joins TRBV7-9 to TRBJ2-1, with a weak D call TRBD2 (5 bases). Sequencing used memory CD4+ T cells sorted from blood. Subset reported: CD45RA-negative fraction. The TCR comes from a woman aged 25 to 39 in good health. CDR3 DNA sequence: TGTGCCAGCAGCCGTAACATGAGGGATGAGCAGTTCTTC. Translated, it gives CASSRNMRDEQFF.